This is a list of T cell receptor beta chains from one sample in a study of cytomegalovirus exposure and HLA in healthy donors. Some clones are missing from TCRdb's copy, which holds only in-frame ones; the method was immunoSEQ multiplex PCR. The sample consists of approximately 200,000 clones, roughly 80% of them appearing once. Material for sequencing was PBMCs. These TCRs come from a girl aged 2 to 10 in good health and CMV-seronegative. Each CDR3 is given with its conserved first and last residue. D genes are given only for firm matches. A row's size may be missing; if present it is once, few, many or a size class.

d_call	v_call	clone_size	j_call	cdr3_nt	cdr3_aa
TRBD2	TRBV7-9	NA	TRBJ2-3	TGTGCCAGCAGCTACCCAGGGCGGGGGGGCACAGATACGCAGTATTTT	CASSYPGRGGTDTQYF
TRBD2	TRBV7-7	NA	TRBJ2-1	TGTGCCAGCAGCTTAGATTCTAGCGGGACCTACAATGAGCAGTTCTTC	CASSLDSSGTYNEQFF
TRBD1	TRBV4-1	NA	TRBJ2-7	TGCGCCAGCAGCCTGACCCGAGCAGGGGGCTTCTACGAGCAGTACTTC	CASSLTRAGGFYEQYF
TRBD1	TRBV6-6	NA	TRBJ2-2	TGTGCCAAACCGGGACAGGGTTGCTCCGGGGAGCTGTTTTTT	CAKPGQGCSGELFF
NA	TRBV5-4	NA	TRBJ1-2	TGTGCCAGCAGCTGGGGGGACCGTAACTATGGCTACACCTTC	CASSWGDRNYGYTF
NA	TRBV11-2	few	TRBJ2-7	TGTGCCAGCAGCATGAGACAGGCGACTTCCTACGAGCAGTACTTC	CASSMRQATSYEQYF
NA	TRBV19	once	TRBJ1-4	TGTGCCAGTAGTCCACAGGGCCCTAATGAAAAACTGTTTTTT	CASSPQGPNEKLFF
NA	TRBV5-6	NA	TRBJ1-2	TGTGCCAGCAGCTTGGATGATTTGGGACTCTATGGCTACACCTTC	CASSLDDLGLYGYTF
NA	TRBV14	NA	TRBJ1-2	TGTGCCAGCAGCCCCCGGGACGAGCGGGCCATGAGCCGCTACACCTTC	CASSPRDERAMSRYTF
NA	TRBV5-4	NA	TRBJ1-3	TGTGCCAGCAGCCTCAATCTACAGGGATCTGGAAACACCATATATTTT	CASSLNLQGSGNTIYF
TRBD1	TRBV19	once	TRBJ1-1	TGTGCCAGTAGTCCTTACGGGGGGACAGGGGGTATGTCGACTGAAGCTTTCTTT	CASSPYGGTGGMSTEAFF
NA	TRBV18	NA	TRBJ2-1	TGTGCCAGCTCACCAAACCAGGGCCATGAGCAGTTCTTC	CASSPNQGHEQFF
TRBD1	TRBV4-2	NA	TRBJ1-2	TGTGCCAGCAGCTCCCAGGGGGCCGCTTCGTGGGGCTACACCTTC	CASSSQGAASWGYTF
TRBD2	TRBV5-4	NA	TRBJ2-1	TGTGCCAGCAGCTCTCCTGCGGGGGGAAAAAATGAGCAGTTCTTC	CASSSPAGGKNEQFF
NA	TRBV6-5	NA	TRBJ2-2	TGTGCCAGCAGCTCCCACTCCCCGTACACCGGGGAGCTGTTTTTT	CASSSHSPYTGELFF
TRBD1	TRBV9	NA	TRBJ1-3	TGTGCCAGCAGCGCAGGGGGCTCTGGAAACACCATATATTTT	CASSAGGSGNTIYF
TRBD2	TRBV18	NA	TRBJ2-7	TGTGCCAGCTCACCAACAGCGGGGGGGGCCAGCGAGCAGTACTTC	CASSPTAGGASEQYF
NA	TRBV25-1	once	TRBJ1-3	TGTGCCAGCAGTGAACACTCTGGAAACACCATATATTTT	CASSEHSGNTIYF
TRBD2	TRBV19	once	TRBJ2-1	TGTGCCAGTAGTATAGTCAGCGGGGGGTCTAATGAGCAGTTCTTC	CASSIVSGGSNEQFF
NA	TRBV14	NA	TRBJ1-2	TGTGCCAGCAGCCAAGTAAGCAACTATGGCTACACCTTC	CASSQVSNYGYTF
NA	TRBV5-4	once	TRBJ2-7	TGTGCCAGCAGCTTCGGACAGCCACCCTCCTACGAGCAGTACTTC	CASSFGQPPSYEQYF
NA	TRBV6-5	NA	TRBJ1-2	TGTGCCAGCAGTTACTCGTCCCGGCCGCGGGGCTACACCTTC	CASSYSSRPRGYTF
NA	TRBV5-4	NA	TRBJ1-2	TGTGCCAGCAGCTTCCGGAACAGGGCCAATGAGGGCTATGGCTACACCTTC	CASSFRNRANEGYGYTF
NA	TRBV7-2	NA	TRBJ1-5	TGTGCCAGCAGCTCGGGAGTGTTATATAGCAATCAGCCCCAGCATTTT	CASSSGVLYSNQPQHF
NA	TRBV7-9	NA	TRBJ1-1	TGTGCCAGCAGCTTAGGACAGAACACTGAAGCTTTCTTT	CASSLGQNTEAFF
TRBD2	TRBV6-4	NA	TRBJ2-2	TGTGCCAGCAGTTTGTTCGGGGGGGCCGGCACCGGGGAGCTGTTTTTT	CASSLFGGAGTGELFF
TRBD2	TRBV27	NA	TRBJ2-7	TGTGCCAGCAGTCCCCTCGGGGGGAGGGCGAGGGAGCAGTACTTC	CASSPLGGRAREQYF
TRBD1	TRBV30	NA	TRBJ1-1	TGTGCCTGGAGTGTACGGACAGGGAACACTGAAGCTTTCTTT	CAWSVRTGNTEAFF
NA	TRBV6-5	NA	TRBJ2-3	TGTGCCAGCAGTTACACTGGAGATACGCAGTATTTT	CASSYTGDTQYF
NA	TRBV6-5	once	TRBJ1-1	TGTGCCAGCAGTGACTCCCGTTTGGGGGCAACTGAAGCTTTCTTT	CASSDSRLGATEAFF
TRBD1	TRBV5-1	once	TRBJ1-2	TGCGCCAGCAGTTTCGACAGGGGAAGTGGCTACACCTTC	CASSFDRGSGYTF
TRBD2	TRBV25-1	few	TRBJ2-1	TGTGCCAGCAGCAATAGCGGGGGGGGGTACAATGAGCAGTTCTTC	CASSNSGGGYNEQFF
NA	TRBV27	NA	TRBJ2-3	TGTGCCAGCAGTGTCTCTGGCACAGATACGCAGTATTTT	CASSVSGTDTQYF
NA	TRBV11-3	NA	TRBJ1-1	TGTGCCAGCAGCCGAACACCGAACACTGAAGCTTTCTTT	CASSRTPNTEAFF
TRBD1	TRBV10-2	NA	TRBJ2-7	TGCGCCAGCAGTGAGAGGGACAGGGCTAACTACGAGCAGTACTTC	CASSERDRANYEQYF
TRBD2	TRBV4-1	NA	TRBJ2-2	TGCGCCAGCAGCCAAACCGGGGGGGGGAACACCGGGGAGCTGTTTTTT	CASSQTGGGNTGELFF
NA	TRBV13	NA	TRBJ1-1	TGTGCCAGCAGCTTGGGCAGGGGCCCCCCGCTCACTGAAGCTTTCTTT	CASSLGRGPPLTEAFF
TRBD1	TRBV6-5	NA	TRBJ2-7	TGTGCCAGCAGTTACATGGACAGGGGGTCGGGTGAGCAGTACTTC	CASSYMDRGSGEQYF
TRBD1	TRBV13	NA	TRBJ2-3	TGTGCCAGCAGCCCCGGACAGGGAACAGATACGCAGTATTTT	CASSPGQGTDTQYF
NA	TRBV12-2	NA	TRBJ2-5	TGTGCAAGTCGCTCATTAGCGGGGGCTCAAGAGACCCAGTACTTC	CASRSLAGAQETQYF
NA	TRBV11-2	NA	TRBJ2-7	TGTGCCAGCAGCTTAACTATCTACGAGCAGTACTTC	CASSLTIYEQYF
NA	TRBV4-2	NA	TRBJ2-1	TGTGCCAGCAGCCTAGCGGCAGCCGATGAGCAGTTCTTC	CASSLAAADEQFF
NA	TRBV6-4	NA	TRBJ2-3	TGTGCCAGCAGTGAGCAGACGCCCAGGCCCCAGTATTTT	CASSEQTPRPQYF
TRBD1	TRBV5-1	NA	TRBJ2-4	TGCGCCAGCAGCCCCGGACAGGGTAAAGACATTCAGTACTTC	CASSPGQGKDIQYF
NA	TRBV10-3	few	TRBJ2-7	TGTGCCACCGAGGCGGGGGAACAGGGCCTCTACGAGCAGTACTTC	CATEAGEQGLYEQYF
NA	TRBV5-1	NA	TRBJ2-5	TGCGCCAGCACCTTTGGAGGGTCTGGGGAGACCCAGTACTTC	CASTFGGSGETQYF
NA	TRBV12-5	few	TRBJ1-1	TGTGCTAGTGGTTATCAAGGGGGGAACACTGAAGCTTTCTTT	CASGYQGGNTEAFF